One and the same sample provided the 23 T cell receptor beta chains below, sequenced in a study of cytomegalovirus exposure and HLA in healthy donors. Use of 60 Vbeta and 13 Jbeta primers characterized the PCR. Measured with immunoSEQ multiplex PCR; TCRdb has only the in-frame clones, and not every one. The table lists some 200,000 clones, approximately 65% of them singletons. The sequencing input was PBMCs. The receptors shown here come from a man aged 40-49 years in good health and CMV-seronegative.

Only a few counts were recorded for this clone. The rearrangement joins TRBV28 to TRBJ1-5, with a possible D match to TRBD1 (5 bases). The CDR3 contains 14 residues. Germline V gene sequence: CDR1 MDHEN, CDR2 SYDVKM. The germline V and J ends were trimmed by 5 bases and 6 bases, with 14 bases remaining between them. CDR3 sequence reads: CASSAPGSGQPQHF. CDR3 DNA sequence: TGTGCCAGCAGTGCTCCAGGGTCCGGTCAGCCCCAGCATTTT.

In this sample, this clone turned up once. A read error may produce the germline difference seen at one junction end. The chain is built from TRBV7-9 and TRBJ1-2, with 8 nucleotides matching TRBD1. CDR3 length: 14 residues. Germline CDR1 SEHNR, CDR2 FQNEAQ (reference sequence). The CDR3 sequence is CSSSPGGLWYGYTF. CDR3 DNA: TGTTCCAGCAGCCCAGGGGGCCTGTGGTATGGCTACACCTTC.

J is TRBJ1-6 and V is TRBV11-2; tentative D call: TRBD1 (5 bases). The V gene lost 6 bases and the J gene lost 9 bases, with 15 bases spanning the gap. Germline V gene data show CDR1 as SGHAT and CDR2 as FQNNGV. The CDR3 is made up of 14 amino acids. The CDR3 is CASSPPGGGSPLHF. The CDR3, as DNA: TGTGCCAGCAGTCCCCCAGGCGGGGGTTCACCCCTCCACTTT.

This chain uses TRBV6-1 with TRBJ2-7; D possibly corresponds to TRBD1 (6 bases). Looked up from germline, CDR1 is MNHNS and CDR2 is SASEGT. This CDR3 is built from 16 residues. V gave up 3 bases and J gave up 2 bases, with 17 bases separating them. As DNA, the CDR3 is TGTGCCAGCAGTGATTTGCCCGGGACATACCCCTACGAGCAGTACTTC. This codes for CASSDLPGTYPYEQYF.

The table lists this clone with a count of one. This chain links TRBV7-3 with TRBJ2-1, with 7 bases that match TRBD2. This CDR3 is built from 14 residues. V trimming: 5 bases; J trimming: 5 bases; junction bases outside the gene matches: 6. Germline V gene lookup returns CDR1 SGHTA and CDR2 FQGTGA. The DNA of the CDR3 is TGTGCCAGCAGCCAGACTAGCAACCACAATGAGCAGTTCTTC. Translated, it gives CASSQTSNHNEQFF.

A few counts support this clone. An end of the junction differs from the germline gene, which may be a read error. The chain links TRBV4-2 to TRBJ2-4; D is uncertain. This CDR3 is 12 amino acids long. The germline gives CDR1 LGHNA, CDR2 YNFKEQ. DNA for the CDR3: TGTGCCAGCAGCCAAGAAGCCGCGAGAATCTTCTTC. It yields the protein CASSQEAARIFF.

This clone was counted only a few times. V usage is TRBV5-1 and J usage is TRBJ2-5; TRBD2 aligns across 8 bases. The V gene's germline CDR1 is SGHRS and CDR2 YFSETQ. This CDR3 contains 19 residues. V shed 3 bases, J shed 5 bases, and the junction held 21 bases outside the gene matches. The chain's CDR3 is CASSYRRSGSGQLSETQYF. As DNA, the CDR3 is TGCGCCAGCAGCTACCGACGGAGCGGGAGTGGCCAGCTCTCGGAGACCCAGTACTTC.

This chain uses TRBV5-1 with TRBJ2-7; D is unclear. There are 14 residues in the CDR3. The V gene lost 5 bases and the J gene lost 5 bases, with 17 bases spanning the gap. Germline CDR1 is SGHRS and CDR2 is YFSETQ. CDR3: CASSDQRGLNEQYF. The DNA for the CDR3 is TGCGCCAGCAGTGATCAGCGCGGCCTCAACGAGCAGTACTTC.

The chain carries TRBV5-1 and TRBJ1-1; no clear D. Trimming removed 0 bases from V and 8 bases from J, with 17 bases in between. Germline loops: CDR1 SGHRS, CDR2 YFSETQ. The CDR3 totals 15 residues. The CDR3 is CASSLGLLSQQEAFF. CDR3 coding DNA: TGCGCCAGCAGCTTGGGACTACTCTCCCAACAGGAAGCTTTCTTT.

V and J are TRBV5-1 and TRBJ2-5; 8 positions match TRBD1. The J call is uncertain, as TRBJ2-7 better fits the DNA end. The germline V gene encodes CDR1 SGHRS and CDR2 YFSETQ. This CDR3 has 14 amino acids. The CDR3, as DNA: TGCGCCAGCAGCTCTGGGACAGGAGCCTACGAGCAGTACTTC. This sequence encodes CASSSGTGAYEQYF.

The chain uses TRBV11-2 and TRBJ2-1; D is perhaps TRBD2 (6 bases). Germline V gene data show CDR1 as SGHAT and CDR2 as FQNNGV. The V and J ends lost 3 bases and 7 bases respectively, with 25 bases between them. This CDR3 is 18 amino acids long. The CDR3 spells CASSFSPVTSPYGNEQFF. CDR3 nucleotides: TGTGCCAGCAGCTTCTCCCCTGTCACTAGCCCGTACGGGAATGAGCAGTTCTTC.

The chain links TRBV2 to TRBJ1-1, with 7 bases identical to TRBD1. From germline, CDR1 is SNHLY and CDR2 FYNNEI. The CDR3 totals 13 residues. The J segment lost 3 bases and the V segment lost 6 bases, leaving 4 bases of the junction unmatched. In DNA, the CDR3 is TGTGCCAGCAGATTCGACAGGGACACTGAAGCTTTCTTT. Translation gives CASRFDRDTEAFF. The full variable domain, in which reference TRBV2 and TRBJ1-1 provide the parts outside the CDR3, is EPEVTQTPSHQVTQMGQEVILRCVPISNHLYFYWYRQILGQKVEFLVSFYNNEISEKSEIFDDQFSVERPDGSNFTLKIRSTKLEDSAMYFCASRFDRDTEAFFGQGTRLTVV.

This clone turned up a few times. The rearrangement links TRBV2 to TRBJ2-3, with 8 bases fitting TRBD2. The CDR3 contains 17 residues. CDR1 SNHLY and CDR2 FYNNEI come from the germline V gene. V shed 6 bases, J shed 3 bases, and the junction held 14 bases outside the gene matches. The CDR3 here is CASRRDVSGSKTDTQYF. DNA of the CDR3: TGTGCCAGCAGGAGGGACGTCAGCGGGAGCAAGACAGATACGCAGTATTTT. The whole variable domain, remainder taken from reference TRBV2 and TRBJ2-3, is EPEVTQTPSHQVTQMGQEVILRCVPISNHLYFYWYRQILGQKVEFLVSFYNNEISEKSEIFDDQFSVERPDGSNFTLKIRSTKLEDSAMYFCASRRDVSGSKTDTQYFGPGTRLTVL.

This clone was seen a few times. The V and J genes are TRBV5-1 and TRBJ1-1; 8 nucleotides agree with TRBD1. The germline V gene encodes CDR1 SGHRS and CDR2 YFSETQ. The CDR3 consists of 14 residues. The junction had 8 bases not matched to a gene; V was cut back by 4 bases and J by 6 bases. DNA of the CDR3: TGCGCCAGCAGCCCAGGGGGCGCTGGCTCTGAAGCTTTCTTT. Its translation is CASSPGGAGSEAFF.

About this clone: Other DNA variants within this sample encode the same CDR3. The CDR3 DNA reads TGCGCCAGCAGCCAAGTCCCTAGCACAGATACGCAGTATTTT. Translating it yields CASSQVPSTDTQYF. The rearrangement links TRBV4-1 to TRBJ2-3; D is undetermined. This CDR3 spans 14 amino acids. V dropped 1 base and J dropped 0 bases, with 5 bases sitting between them. CDR1 is MGHRA and CDR2 is YSYEKL in the germline V gene.

In nucleotides, the CDR3 is TGTGCCAGTAAAGACAGGGCCTACCAAGAGACCCAGTACTTC. This encodes CASKDRAYQETQYF. V gene TRBV19 combines with J gene TRBJ2-5, with 7 bases matching TRBD1. V was pared by 7 bases and J by 0 bases, with 5 bases of the junction left unmatched. The length of the CDR3 is 14 residues. Germline V gives CDR1 LNHDA, CDR2 SQIVND (reference sequence).

This clone was seen more than once but under ten times. V usage is TRBV30 and J usage is TRBJ2-5; 9 bases are shared with TRBD1. This CDR3 is built from 13 residues. Germline V gene lookup returns CDR1 GTSNPN and CDR2 SVGIG (reference sequence). Unmatched junction bases numbered 5, after V lost 3 bases and J lost 6 bases. As DNA, the CDR3 is TGTGCCTGGAGCGCACAGGGGGCCAAGACCCAGTACTTC. Translating gives CAWSAQGAKTQYF.

The rearrangement links TRBV5-3 to TRBJ1-5; TRBD1 matches at 8 bases. TRBV5-3 is flagged as an ORF with uncertain function. The V and J ends lost 3 bases and 2 bases, in that order; junction bases with no gene match: 10. The CDR3 has 17 amino acids. CDR3 amino acids: CARSWVGQGARNQPQHF. In DNA form, the CDR3 reads TGTGCCAGAAGCTGGGTGGGGCAGGGGGCGCGCAATCAGCCCCAGCATTTT.

This chain joins TRBV5-4 and TRBJ1-1, with D uncertain. Germline CDR1 and CDR2: SGHNT and YYREEE (reference sequence). V was clipped by 5 bases and J by 2 bases, with 13 bases between them. This CDR3 has 14 amino acids. The DNA of the CDR3 is TGTGCCAGCAGGTTTGACATTGAAAACACTGAAGCTTTCTTT. It encodes CASRFDIENTEAFF.

This sequence joins TRBV18 and TRBJ2-6, with a tentative D call TRBD2 (6 bases). CDR1 is KGHSH and CDR2 is LQKENI in the germline V gene. V lost 2 bases, J lost 4 bases, and 9 bases lay in between. This CDR3 contains 15 residues. DNA for the CDR3: TGTGCCAGCTCACCAGGCGGGGTCGGGGCCAACGTCCTGACTTTC. Its protein product is CASSPGGVGANVLTF.

This rearrangement joins TRBV5-1 to TRBJ2-2, with D tentatively TRBD2 (6 bases). Trimming left V 5 bases short and J 6 bases short, with 17 bases between. Germline V CDR1 and CDR2: SGHRS, YFSETQ. The length of the CDR3 is 15 residues. The CDR3 nucleotides are TGCGCCAGCAGATACCTATTGACGGGGGCCGGGGAGCTGTTTTTT. Translation gives CASRYLLTGAGELFF.

In DNA, the CDR3 is TGTGCCAGCAGCGTAGCGGGTGCGTCTAGCGGGAATGCAGATACGCAGTATTTT. It codes for CASSVAGASSGNADTQYF. This chain connects TRBV9 to TRBJ2-3, with TRBD2 matching over 9 bases. The junction had 12 bases not matched to a gene; V was cut back by 0 bases and J by 4 bases. The CDR3 contains 18 residues. CDR1 is SGDLS and CDR2 is YYNGEE in the germline V gene.

In DNA, the CDR3 is TGTGCCTGGAGTACCCCGGGGGGCGCGAACCAGCCCCAGCATTTT. It specifies CAWSTPGGANQPQHF. The chain links TRBV30 to TRBJ1-5; TRBD1 is a possible D gene (6 bases). CDR3 size: 15 residues. Germline CDR1 and CDR2: GTSNPN and SVGIG (reference sequence). Trimming cost V 2 bases and J 7 bases, with 18 bases left between them.